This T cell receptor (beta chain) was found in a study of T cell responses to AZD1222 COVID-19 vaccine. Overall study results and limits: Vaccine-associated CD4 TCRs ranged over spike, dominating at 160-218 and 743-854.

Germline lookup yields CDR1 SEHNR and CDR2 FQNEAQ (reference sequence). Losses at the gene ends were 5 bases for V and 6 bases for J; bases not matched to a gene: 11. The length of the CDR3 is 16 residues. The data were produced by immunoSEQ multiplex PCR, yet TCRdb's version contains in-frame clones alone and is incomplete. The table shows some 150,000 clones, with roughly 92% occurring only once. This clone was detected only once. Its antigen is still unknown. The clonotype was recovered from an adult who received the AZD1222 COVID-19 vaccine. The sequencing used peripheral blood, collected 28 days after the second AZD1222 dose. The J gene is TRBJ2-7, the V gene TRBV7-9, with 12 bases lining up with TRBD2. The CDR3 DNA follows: TGTGCCAGCAGCGCCCGTACTAGCGGGAGGTGGGGCGAGCAGTACTTC. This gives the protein CASSARTSGRWGEQYF. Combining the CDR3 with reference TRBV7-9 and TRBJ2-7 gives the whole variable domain DTGVSQNPRHKITKRGQNVTFRCDPISEHNRLYWYRQTLGQGPEFLTYFQNEAQLEKSRLLSDRFSAERPKGSFSTLEIQRTEQGDSAMYLCASSARTSGRWGEQYFGPGTRLTVT.